The 17 T cell receptor beta chains presented below share a single source sample, sequenced in a study of circulating and synovial CD4+ cells in juvenile arthritis. Sequencing was performed with immunoSEQ multiplex PCR; in TCRdb, only in-frame clones are kept and a portion is missing. The table lists tens of thousands of clones, roughly 94% of them singletons. Sample: CD4+ T cells from blood. Receptor source: a human donor with juvenile idiopathic arthritis.

This sequence joins TRBV5-4 and TRBJ2-3; the D is unclear. The CDR3 runs 15 residues. The germline CDR1 and CDR2 sequences are SGHNT and YYREEE (reference sequence). V lost 0 bases to trimming and J lost 0 bases, with 8 bases between them. The CDR3 loop reads CASSLGATSTDTQYF. The CDR3 region has the DNA TGTGCCAGCAGCTTGGGCGCAACTAGCACAGATACGCAGTATTTT.

The chain has TRBV10-2 and TRBJ2-1, with D possibly matching TRBD2 (5 bases). This CDR3 has 13 amino acids. V was pared by 3 bases and J by 7 bases, with 10 bases between. CDR1 WSHSY and CDR2 SAAADI come from the germline V gene. This CDR3 reads CASSEPWRNEQFF. Here the CDR3 DNA reads TGCGCCAGCAGTGAACCCTGGAGGAATGAGCAGTTCTTC.

This clone came up a few times. The V and J genes are TRBV19 and TRBJ1-2; TRBD1 matches 7 bases. CDR1 is LNHDA and CDR2 is SQIVND in the germline V gene (reference sequence). The J segment lost 3 bases and the V segment lost 3 bases, leaving 4 bases of the junction unmatched. CDR3 length: 14 amino acids. This chain's CDR3 is CASSIPGQDYGYTF. The DNA of the CDR3 is TGTGCCAGTAGTATTCCAGGACAGGACTATGGCTACACCTTC. The variable domain in full, with the rest retrieved from reference TRBV19 and TRBJ1-2, is DGGITQSPKYLFRKEGQNVTLSCEQNLNHDAMYWYRQDPGQGLRLIYYSQIVNDFQKGDIAEGYSVSREKKESFPLTVTSAQKNPTAFYLCASSIPGQDYGYTFGSGTRLTVV.

The chain carries TRBV6-6 and TRBJ2-2; a possible D gene is TRBD1 (5 bases). CDR3 length: 16 amino acids. V was trimmed by 5 bases and J by 4 bases, leaving 17 bases between them. Germline V gene lookup returns CDR1 MNHNY and CDR2 SVGAGI (reference sequence). The CDR3 here is CASSPPRQGATGELFF. The CDR3 DNA sequence: TGTGCCAGCAGTCCCCCAAGGCAGGGCGCCACCGGGGAGCTGTTTTTT.

The chain has TRBV7-6 and TRBJ1-1, with D perhaps TRBD1 (5 bases). V was trimmed by 5 bases and J by 1 base, leaving 8 bases between them. The length of the CDR3 is 13 residues. Germline V lookup: CDR1 SGHVS, CDR2 FNYEAQ. The CDR3 here is CASSNQGNTEAFF. The CDR3 DNA is TGTGCCAGCAGCAATCAGGGGAACACTGAAGCTTTCTTT.

This chain connects TRBV18 to TRBJ1-1; D not resolved. The CDR3 is 13 residues long. Germline lookup yields CDR1 KGHSH and CDR2 LQKENI. The germline V and J ends were trimmed by 3 bases and 10 bases, with 15 bases remaining between them. This CDR3 reads CASSPDGGLGAFF. CDR3 nucleotide sequence: TGTGCCAGCTCACCGGACGGAGGCCTCGGAGCTTTCTTT.

The chain uses TRBV6-5 and TRBJ2-6; 8 nucleotides match TRBD1. V was clipped by 5 bases and J by 4 bases; unmatched bases: 4. Per the germline V gene, CDR1 is MNHEY and CDR2 is SVGAGI. This CDR3 contains 15 residues. The CDR3 DNA reads as TGTGCCAGCAGTCGACAGGGGACGGGGGCCAACGTCCTGACTTTC. Protein: CASSRQGTGANVLTF.

J is TRBJ2-7 and V is TRBV5-1, with 7 bases matching TRBD2. V was clipped by 6 bases and J by 1 base; unmatched bases: 10. There are 15 residues in the CDR3. Germline assignment: CDR1 SGHRS and CDR2 YFSETQ. The CDR3 loop is CASIPERTSSYEQYF. Here the CDR3 DNA reads TGCGCCAGCATTCCGGAGAGGACTAGTTCCTACGAGCAGTACTTC.

The chain carries TRBV7-9 and TRBJ2-1; 13 bases are a match to TRBD2. The CDR3 spans 19 residues. Germline assignment: CDR1 SEHNR and CDR2 FQNEAQ (reference sequence). V was pared by 1 base and J by 12 bases, with 18 bases of the junction left unmatched. CDR3 loop: CASSLGRLAGGGEGSGQFF. The CDR3 nucleotides read TGTGCCAGCAGCTTAGGACGACTAGCGGGGGGCGGCGAGGGTAGTGGGCAGTTCTTC. The whole variable domain, remainder taken from reference TRBV7-9 and TRBJ2-1, is DTGVSQNPRHKITKRGQNVTFRCDPISEHNRLYWYRQTLGQGPEFLTYFQNEAQLEKSRLLSDRFSAERPKGSFSTLEIQRTEQGDSAMYLCASSLGRLAGGGEGSGQFFGPGTRLTVL.

The chain links TRBV11-2 to TRBJ2-1, with 11 positions matching TRBD2. The V gene end was trimmed by 6 bases and the J gene end by 4 bases; junction bases not matched to a gene: 11. This CDR3 has 17 residues. The germline CDR1 and CDR2 sequences are SGHAT and FQNNGV. The CDR3 region is CASRRLAGTTEYNEQFF. The CDR3 DNA is TGTGCCAGCAGAAGACTAGCGGGGACAACTGAATACAATGAGCAGTTCTTC.

This chain connects TRBV7-6 to TRBJ2-2; 11 nucleotides align to TRBD2. This CDR3 is built from 15 residues. Per germline, CDR1 SGHVS and CDR2 FNYEAQ. The V gene end was trimmed by 2 bases and the J gene end by 9 bases; junction bases not matched to a gene: 5. As DNA, the CDR3 is TGTGCCAGCAGCTTATTAGCGGGGGGGCCCCGGGAGCTGTTTTTT. Encoded protein: CASSLLAGGPRELFF.

The rearrangement joins TRBV7-2 to TRBJ1-4; tentatively, D is TRBD1 (6 bases). CDR1 is SGHTA and CDR2 is FQGNSA in the germline V gene. The CDR3 loop spans 16 amino acids. The V and J ends lost 4 bases and 0 bases respectively, with 12 bases between them. CDR3 region: CASSSNRVSTNEKLFF. The CDR3 nucleotides are TGTGCCAGCAGCTCAAACAGGGTCTCAACTAATGAAAAACTGTTTTTT.

This chain links TRBV7-3 with TRBJ2-7, with D hard to call. V was shortened by 1 base and J by 5 bases, with 9 bases between the two germline ends. The CDR3 is 13 amino acids. The germline gives CDR1 SGHTA, CDR2 FQGTGA. CDR3 region: CASSLSEAHEQYF. For the CDR3, the DNA is TGTGCCAGCAGCTTAAGTGAAGCGCACGAGCAGTACTTC.

The rearrangement uses TRBV19 and TRBJ1-5, with TRBD1 matching over 10 bases. Per germline, CDR1 LNHDA and CDR2 SQIVND (reference sequence). The CDR3 consists of 14 residues. V lost 7 bases, J lost 6 bases, and 6 bases stayed unmatched. The CDR3 region is CASNDRGRGQPQHF. Here the CDR3 DNA reads TGTGCCAGTAACGACAGGGGGCGCGGTCAGCCCCAGCATTTT.

The chain has TRBV7-8 and TRBJ2-7, with TRBD2 matching 7 bases. The CDR3 is 15 residues long. From germline, CDR1 is SGHVS and CDR2 FQNEAQ. The V and J ends lost 1 base and 2 bases, in that order; junction bases with no gene match: 5. The CDR3: CASSLGASGTYEQYF. The DNA for the CDR3 is TGTGCCAGCAGCTTAGGGGCTAGCGGAACCTACGAGCAGTACTTC. The full variable domain, in which reference TRBV7-8 and TRBJ2-7 provide the parts outside the CDR3, is GAGVSQSPRYKVAKRGQDVALRCDPISGHVSLFWYQQALGQGPEFLTYFQNEAQLDKSGLPSDRFFAERPEGSVSTLKIQRTQQEDSAVYLCASSLGASGTYEQYFGPGTRLTVT.

The chain links TRBV7-3 to TRBJ2-1; the D is unclear. The CDR3 totals 18 residues. Trimming removed 5 bases at V and 6 bases at J, with 26 bases between. The germline CDR1 and CDR2 sequences are SGHTA and FQGTGA. For the CDR3, the DNA is TGTGCCAGCAGCCCCCAGCGTGTGAGACCCAGCGCCCTCAATGAGCAGTTCTTC. It translates to CASSPQRVRPSALNEQFF. The full variable domain, with the rest looked up from reference TRBV7-3 and TRBJ2-1, is GAGVSQTPSNKVTEKGKYVELRCDPISGHTALYWYRQSLGQGPEFLIYFQGTGAADDSGLPNDRFFAVRPEGSVSTLKIQRTERGDSAVYLCASSPQRVRPSALNEQFFGPGTRLTVL.

V and J are TRBV10-1 and TRBJ1-5; tentatively, D is TRBD1 (5 bases). In germline, CDR1 is WNHNN, CDR2 SYGVQD (reference sequence). V lost 11 bases and J lost 0, with 17 bases in between. CDR3 length: 15 residues. The CDR3 sequence: CAGGTRTSSNQPQHF. The CDR3 DNA follows: TGCGCCGGCGGGACTCGGACATCTAGCAATCAGCCCCAGCATTTT.